The clone carrying this T cell receptor beta chain was counted at least ten times. Antigen: not known. This CDR3 is 14 amino acids long. V gave up 4 bases and J gave up 3 bases, with 14 bases separating them. Per the germline V gene, CDR1 is SGHRS and CDR2 is YFSETQ. The record originates from a study of Graves' ophthalmopathy and Graves' hyperthyroidism. Study overall: Cases classed as stable hyperthyroidism had no ophthalmopathy within 18 months of follow-up. Findings and caveats of the study: Ophthalmopathy and stable hyperthyroidism were discriminated by a 13-signature model, with about 91% sensitivity and about 76% specificity. Also, most clonotypes expanded in the thyroid above 0.001 frequency appeared in blood. Prediction of ophthalmopathy progression reached approximately 64% sensitivity and approximately 75% specificity.

Researchers took RNA transcripts and amplified TCR beta CDR3 regions from them. RT-PCR with HTBI primers came first, then second-round multiplex PCR. TCRdb redid the calling of the multiplex PCR reads with MiXCR, one entry per CDR3 protein. Of about 500,000 distinct CDR3 sequences in the sample, approximately 37% were seen once. The chain couples TRBV5-1 to TRBJ2-7, with D possibly being TRBD1 (5 bases). The clonotype comes from an adult man with Graves' hyperthyroidism. Sequencing was carried out using peripheral blood or thyroid tissue (not recorded which). The CDR3 coding sequence is TGCGCCAGCAGCCCCAGGGCATCAGGCTACGAGCAGTACTTC. Its translation: CASSPRASGYEQYF.